Here is one TCR beta chain with its context. The data derive from a study of tumor-infiltrating lymphocytes in primary liver carcinoma. The investigators made TCR beta cDNA from 500 ng total RNA, using a constant-region primer. Slightly modified ARM-PCR served as the procedure for the TCR beta libraries. These libraries came from three rounds of nested multiplex PCR. PCR rounds one and two used TRBV1-TRBV30 forward primers with a C-beta reverse primer for approximately 10 cycles each. From the multiplex PCR reads, TCRdb called clonotypes with MiXCR, one entry per CDR3 protein. The data hold about 48,000 distinct CDR3 sequences, with about 73% observed a single time. Trimming took off 5 bases at V and 2 bases at J, with 8 bases between the two ends. Germline loops: CDR1 LNHDA, CDR2 SQIVND (reference sequence). The CDR3 has 13 amino acids. The approximately 17-32 mg bulk tissue piece was not sorted before simultaneous RNA and DNA extraction. Sampling was performed at five separate regions of each tumor.

The clonotype originates from a man aged 35-49 years with primary liver carcinoma and hepatitis B virus infection. The chain has TRBV19 and TRBJ2-3; a possible D gene is TRBD2 (5 bases). The sequenced sample consisted of liver tumor tissue from sampling region 3. This sample's subset: tumor region T3, left-lateral pole. The CDR3 protein is CASSGLLTDTQYF. The DNA of the CDR3 is TGTGCCAGTAGTGGACTCCTCACAGATACGCAGTATTTT.